This is a list of T cell receptor beta chains from one sample in a study of cytomegalovirus exposure and HLA in healthy donors. The assay was immunoSEQ multiplex PCR, and TCRdb's table has in-frame clones only and misses some. The sample records tens of thousands of clones, around 72% being singletons. What was sequenced was PBMCs. The receptor set was obtained from a man aged 50-60 years in good health and CMV-seropositive. CDR3s include the opening cysteine and the closing phenylalanine or tryptophan. Fields, in order: V gene, J gene, CDR3 protein.

TRBV30	TRBJ1-1	CASKLGQLNTEDFF
TRBV28	TRBJ2-2	CASRTGQSNTGELFF
TRBV6-5	TRBJ1-1	CASKNGQGASEAFF
TRBV19	TRBJ2-7	CASSITLSYEQYF
TRBV7-9	TRBJ1-1	CSSSLYPDRGTEAFF
TRBV6-1	TRBJ2-7	CASSEVGASYEQYF
TRBV27	TRBJ1-4	CASSRWGQGNEKLFF
TRBV7-9	TRBJ2-1	CASTPAGLSYNEQFF
TRBV5-5	-	CASSYTQGGSYEQYF
TRBV7-2	TRBJ1-5	CASSLADLDREPQHF
TRBV5-5	TRBJ2-1	CASSLRSSGGASEQFF
TRBV7-2	TRBJ2-1	CASSFPSGETNSYNEQFF
TRBV27	TRBJ2-7	CASMPGTGLSGQYF
TRBV4-3	TRBJ1-4	CASSQDREQPGEKLFF
TRBV6-6	TRBJ1-6	CASSYGEGTSNSPLNF
TRBV5-1	TRBJ2-7	CASSPEKGTGNSYEQYF
TRBV28	TRBJ2-1	CASSLEPIDRYYNEPFF
TRBV27	TRBJ2-5	CASSLAGLGGEQYF
TRBV29-1	TRBJ2-7	CSGLNGGTSGTHSGVGFYEQYF
TRBV6-5	TRBJ1-1	CASSYSWLNTEAFF
TRBV19	TRBJ2-7	CASSIGASGYEQYF
TRBV30	TRBJ1-2	CAWSGDIQWDYTF
TRBV18	TRBJ1-5	CASSLGQDQPQHF
TRBV11-2	TRBJ2-3	CASSLRRAGGTQYF
TRBV14	TRBJ1-4	CASSQDSQDLNEKLFF
TRBV15	TRBJ2-3	CATGGGSSTDTQYF
TRBV6-5	TRBJ2-2	CASGGLAAVAGELFF
TRBV6-5	TRBJ1-4	CASSDAGYEKLFF
TRBV18	TRBJ2-3	CASSVAGTASTDTQYF
TRBV25-1	TRBJ2-1	CASSDAGEYNEQFF
TRBV19	-	CASSFTGREQYF
TRBV30	TRBJ2-2	CAWSTQTGLITGELFF
TRBV25-1	TRBJ1-5	CASSASGQTNNQPQHF
TRBV7-9	TRBJ1-2	CASSLLGTGHYGYTF
TRBV7-8	TRBJ2-1	CASSRIGGSGGASYNEQFF
TRBV7-3	TRBJ2-3	CASSYQAGSRTDTQYF
TRBV27	TRBJ2-7	CASSSLGLAVVEQYF
TRBV27	TRBJ2-5	CASSSRLYQETQYF
TRBV13	TRBJ1-2	CASSPGDYRRNYGYTF
TRBV7-9	TRBJ1-2	CASSLALTTGGVGYTF
TRBV19	TRBJ1-6	CASSIGQGRDSPLHF
TRBV11-3	TRBJ1-3	CASSHGHVELRTGNTIYF
TRBV27	TRBJ2-7	CASSSPLSYEQYF
TRBV4-2	TRBJ2-5	CASSQAPNSGRGQETQYF
TRBV19	TRBJ2-2	CASRLAAAGTGELFF
TRBV11-2	TRBJ2-7	CASTLAGSYEQYF
TRBV28	TRBJ1-5	CASSLKRTLLNQPQHF
TRBV10-3	TRBJ2-5	CAISEGQGRETQYF
TRBV5-8	TRBJ2-3	CASSSKRGGNLGGGSDTQYF
TRBV19	TRBJ2-7	CASSLRTGGEQYF
TRBV6-6	TRBJ1-1	CASSYSTVRDTEAFF
TRBV18	TRBJ2-7	CASSPPGQGVYEQYF
TRBV29-1	TRBJ1-2	CSVGGRQASYGYTF